This T cell receptor beta chain was sequenced during a study of blood T cell repertoires in COVID-19. Study information: Sources were T cells, B-cell-depleted T cells, or PBMCs; the material itself was cDNA or gDNA.

The V and J ends lost 4 bases and 5 bases, in that order; junction bases with no gene match: 10. CDR1 is KGHSH and CDR2 is LQKENI in the germline V gene. CDR3 length: 16 amino acids. Authors' analysis steps: The authors estimated nucleated cell counts from reference gene primer amplification. This table comes from immunoSEQ multiplex PCR, and its TCRdb copy is limited to in-frame clones, with some not included. V and J calls and clone size are given by that table; D and trimming were obtained from the DNA. This sample carries 190,000 or so clones, around 86% of them seen once, and the ten largest clones take 2.7%.

The chain has TRBV18 and TRBJ1-4; 7 nucleotides match TRBD1. The sample was peripheral blood. The TCR originated in a man aged 35-49 years with active or convalescent COVID-19. CDR3 loop: CASSQTGTDSNEKLFF. The CDR3 DNA is TGTGCCAGCTCACAGACCGGGACAGACTCGAATGAAAAACTGTTTTTT.